This T cell receptor (beta chain) was documented in a study of response to subunit inactivated influenza vaccine. Study results and limitations: After each seasonal influenza vaccination, few new T cells are recruited, the authors suggested.

One entry per CDR3 protein results from TCRdb running MiXCR on the RT-PCR reads. The sample shows about 650,000 distinct CDR3 sequences, 15% to 19% of them seen only once. There are 13 residues in the CDR3. Germline assignment: CDR1 LGHDT and CDR2 YNNKEL (reference sequence). The V gene lost 4 bases and the J gene lost 0 bases, with 7 bases spanning the gap. This clonotype was seen a handful of times. Its antigen is not known. J is TRBJ2-7 and V is TRBV3-1; D possibly corresponds to TRBD1 (6 bases). The sequence was obtained from a man aged 50 to 60 who received an inactivated influenza vaccine. The material sequenced was PBMCs from blood, taken roughly 12 days after vaccination. The CDR3, as DNA: TGTGCCAGCAGCCCAGGGGCCTCCTACGAGCAGTACTTC. Residues: CASSPGASYEQYF.